A selection of T cell receptor beta chains follows, all from one sample in a study of T cells in Graves' hyperthyroidism and ophthalmopathy. TCRdb recomputed calls from the multiplex PCR reads with MiXCR, one row per CDR3 protein. The sample shows 500,000 to 600,000 distinct CDR3 sequences, 35% to 55% of them seen only once. Sequenced: peripheral blood or thyroid tissue (not recorded which). The receptors were sampled from an adult woman with Graves' disease, either hyperthyroidism or ophthalmopathy (not recorded which). Both conserved end residues are part of each CDR3. The D gene is left open where the match is weak. The size field is filled for only some rows; it gives once, few, many or a size class.

size	D	length	V	J	CDR3	DNA
many	NA	14	TRBV19	TRBJ2-7	CASIWDTHSYEQYF	TGTGCCAGTATCTGGGACACTCACTCCTACGAGCAGTACTTC
NA	TRBD2	14	TRBV27	TRBJ2-7	CASRAGLAGHEQYF	TGTGCCAGCAGAGCGGGACTAGCTGGCCACGAGCAGTACTTC
NA	NA	16	TRBV15	TRBJ2-5	CATSGLGGSPEETQYF	TGTGCCACCAGCGGATTAGGGGGTAGCCCTGAAGAGACCCAGTACTTC
NA	NA	14	TRBV19	TRBJ1-3	CASSMRYSGNTIYF	TGTGCCAGTAGTATGCGGTACTCTGGAAACACCATATATTTT
few	NA	12	TRBV2	TRBJ1-1	CATSDWGPEAFF	TGTGCCACCTCTGACTGGGGGCCTGAAGCTTTCTTT
many	NA	16	TRBV2	TRBJ2-5	CASSEALGPRQETQYF	TGTGCCAGCAGTGAAGCGCTTGGTCCAAGGCAAGAGACCCAGTACTTC
NA	NA	17	TRBV7-6	TRBJ1-5	CASSSGQLPTDSQPQHF	TGTGCCAGCAGCTCAGGGCAGCTCCCCACGGACTCCCAGCCCCAGCATTTT
many	TRBD1	15	TRBV7-8	TRBJ2-7	CASSVSGTGLYEQYF	TGTGCCAGCAGCGTGTCCGGGACAGGGTTGTACGAGCAGTACTTC
NA	TRBD1	13	TRBV29-1	TRBJ1-6	CSVRQTGDSPLHF	TGCAGCGTCCGCCAAACAGGGGATTCACCCCTCCACTTT
many	NA	13	TRBV10-1	TRBJ2-7	CASALSVLDEQYF	TGCGCCAGCGCCCTTTCGGTCTTGGACGAGCAGTACTTC
many	TRBD2	15	TRBV2	TRBJ2-2	CASQRAGTNTGELFF	TGTGCCAGCCAGAGAGCGGGAACGAACACCGGGGAGCTGTTTTTT
NA	NA	9	TRBV11-2	TRBJ2-7	CAARDEQYF	TGTGCGGCACGGGACGAGCAGTACTTC
NA	NA	15	TRBV28	TRBJ2-2	CASRKSPSSTGELFF	TGTGCCAGCAGAAAGAGCCCCTCATCCACCGGGGAGCTGTTTTTT
many	NA	16	TRBV19	TRBJ1-1	CASGLLPNSGAVQAFF	TGTGCCAGTGGCCTCCTTCCAAACTCGGGCGCGGTTCAAGCTTTCTTT
many	NA	15	TRBV7-2	TRBJ2-2	CASSPGADGYGELFF	TGTGCCAGCAGCCCCGGGGCTGACGGCTACGGGGAGCTGTTTTTT
NA	NA	15	TRBV5-1	TRBJ2-3	CASSLEGSSIDTQYF	TGCGCCAGCAGCTTGGAAGGCAGCTCAATAGATACGCAGTATTTT
many	TRBD1	13	TRBV20-1	TRBJ1-5	CSARFRGFQPQHF	TGCAGTGCTAGATTCAGGGGGTTCCAGCCCCAGCATTTT
NA	TRBD1	18	TRBV9	TRBJ2-5	CASSLRGGTGELSETQYF	TGTGCCAGCAGCTTAAGAGGGGGCACCGGGGAGCTTTCCGAGACCCAGTACTTC
NA	NA	13	TRBV29-1	TRBJ1-1	CSVVGRFTTEAFF	TGCAGCGTTGTTGGCAGATTTACCACTGAAGCTTTCTTT
many	NA	13	TRBV25-1	TRBJ1-2	CASSGGTSYGYTF	TGTGCCAGCAGTGGAGGGACTTCCTATGGCTACACCTTC
many	NA	13	TRBV10-3	TRBJ1-2	CAISASGHYGYTF	TGTGCCATCAGTGCGTCAGGGCACTATGGCTACACCTTC
once	NA	14	TRBV7-4	TRBJ2-7	CASSLLRGIGEQYF	TGTGCCAGCAGCTTACTCAGGGGAATTGGCGAGCAGTACTTC
NA	NA	14	TRBV4-2	TRBJ1-2	CASSQGTSGYGYTF	TGTGCCAGCAGCCAGGGCACCTCAGGCTATGGCTACACCTTC
NA	NA	14	TRBV5-1	TRBJ2-7	CASSISYQSYEQYF	TGCGCCAGCAGCATAAGCTACCAGAGTTACGAGCAGTACTTC
many	NA	12	TRBV28	TRBJ1-5	CASSPINQPQHF	TGTGCCAGCAGCCCGATCAATCAGCCCCAGCATTTT
NA	NA	15	TRBV2	TRBJ2-1	CASSRGSSPYNEQFF	TGTGCCAGCAGTCGGGGGTCGAGCCCCTACAATGAGCAGTTCTTC
many	NA	16	TRBV10-3	TRBJ1-2	CAVPRGETGSISGYTF	TGTGCCGTCCCCCGGGGGGAGACAGGTTCTATATCTGGCTACACCTTC
NA	NA	8	TRBV7-8	TRBJ1-5	CASRLRHF	TGTGCCAGCCGGCTCCGGCATTTT
NA	NA	15	TRBV7-2	TRBJ2-5	CASSGSWELSETQYF	TGTGCCAGCAGCGGCAGTTGGGAGCTTTCCGAGACCCAGTACTTC
many	NA	15	TRBV4-2	TRBJ2-5	CASSQDEGISKTQYF	TGTGCCAGCAGCCAAGACGAGGGTATATCAAAGACCCAGTACTTC
NA	NA	14	TRBV9	TRBJ1-3	CASSGLYSGNTIYF	TGTGCCAGCAGCGGGCTGTACTCTGGAAACACCATATATTTT
few	NA	14	TRBV28	TRBJ2-7	CASVPEPSSYEQYF	TGTGCCAGCGTCCCAGAGCCATCCTCCTACGAGCAGTACTTC
NA	NA	17	TRBV25-1	TRBJ1-3	CASSPRRWGVWGNTIYF	TGTGCCAGCAGTCCGCGACGCTGGGGGGTCTGGGGAAACACCATATATTTT